The 3 T cell receptor beta chains in this list originate from one sample, sequenced in a study of neoadjuvant anti-PD-1 for oral cavity cancer. Using immunoSEQ multiplex PCR, the repertoire was profiled, and TCRdb retains in-frame clones only, with some absent. The sample consists of 11,000 to 15,000 clones, about 70% of them appearing once. The sequences come from PBMCs, collected before nivolumab (anti-PD-1) treatment. The receptors derive from a person between 35 and 79 years old with oral cavity squamous cell carcinoma.

The chain has TRBV5-1 and TRBJ2-2; D unclear. Deletions cut 2 bases from V and 6 bases from J, with 11 bases between. The germline V gene encodes CDR1 SGHRS and CDR2 YFSETQ. CDR3 length: 14 amino acids. CDR3 region: CASSLTLQSGELFF. The CDR3 coding sequence is TGCGCCAGCAGCTTAACGTTGCAGTCCGGGGAGCTGTTTTTT.

The chain recombines TRBV2 with TRBJ2-4; no clear D. The V gene's germline CDR1 is SNHLY and CDR2 FYNNEI. The CDR3 contains 14 residues. Trimming removed 4 bases from V and 7 bases from J, with 14 bases in between. The DNA for the CDR3 is TGTGCCAGCAGTGTGGGCGCGGAGAGGAACATTCAGTACTTC. Translation: CASSVGAERNIQYF.

This chain uses TRBV5-8 with TRBJ1-1; D is undetermined. CDR3 length equals 15 residues. The ends were cut back, 4 bases at V and 4 bases at J, with 17 bases in the middle. Germline V gene data show CDR1 as SGHTS and CDR2 as YDEGEE. The CDR3 DNA reads TGTGCCAGCAGCCAAAGGGTCTTAAGGAGCACTGAAGCTTTCTTT. Translated, it gives CASSQRVLRSTEAFF.